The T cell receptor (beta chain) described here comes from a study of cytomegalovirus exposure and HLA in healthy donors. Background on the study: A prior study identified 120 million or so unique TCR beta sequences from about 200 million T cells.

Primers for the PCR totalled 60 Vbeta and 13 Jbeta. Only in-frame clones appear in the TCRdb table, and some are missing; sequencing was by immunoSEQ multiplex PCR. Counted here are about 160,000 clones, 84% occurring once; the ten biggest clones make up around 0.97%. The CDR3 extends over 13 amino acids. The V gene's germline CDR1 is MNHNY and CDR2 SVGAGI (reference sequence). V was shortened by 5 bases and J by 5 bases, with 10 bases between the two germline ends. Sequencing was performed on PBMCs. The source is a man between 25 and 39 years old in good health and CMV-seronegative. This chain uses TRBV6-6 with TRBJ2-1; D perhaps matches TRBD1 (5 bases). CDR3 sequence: CASSRQRNNEQFF. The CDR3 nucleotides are TGTGCCAGCAGTCGACAGCGAAACAATGAGCAGTTCTTC.